The 3 T cell receptor beta chains in this list originate from one sample, sequenced in a study of high-grade serous ovarian cancer treatment subgroups. Tumor samples were taken before definitive surgery or chemotherapy. The table came from immunoSEQ multiplex PCR; TCRdb's copy has only in-frame clones and leaves some out. The data hold about 12,000 clones, with 88% observed a single time. Material for sequencing was tumor tissue. Receptor source: a human donor with high-grade serous ovarian cancer.

This rearrangement joins TRBV6-1 to TRBJ2-3; weak D call: TRBD2 (5 bases). CDR3 length: 14 residues. Germline CDR1 reads MNHNS; CDR2 reads SASEGT. Trimming cost V 6 bases and J 2 bases, with 12 bases left between them. The CDR3 region is CASRDLAFTDTQYF. The CDR3 DNA sequence: TGTGCCAGCAGGGACTTAGCCTTCACAGATACGCAGTATTTT.

This chain connects TRBV29-1 to TRBJ2-1; TRBD1 is a possible D gene (7 bases). Trimming pared 7 bases from V and 12 bases from J, leaving 16 bases between. This CDR3 spans 11 amino acids. Per germline, CDR1 SQVTM and CDR2 ANQGSEA. This chain's CDR3 is CSGSGGPGQFF. The CDR3 bases are TGCAGCGGCTCAGGGGGGCCTGGGCAGTTCTTC.

The J gene is TRBJ2-1, the V gene TRBV5-6; the match to TRBD2 covers 13 bases. The CDR3 is made up of 16 amino acids. V was pared by 0 bases and J by 6 bases, with 3 bases of the junction left unmatched. CDR1 and CDR2 (germline): SGHDT, YYEEEE. This CDR3 is CASSLGGTSGANEQFF. The CDR3, as DNA: TGTGCCAGCAGCTTGGGAGGGACTAGCGGGGCCAATGAGCAGTTCTTC.